One and the same sample provided the 20 T cell receptor beta chains below, sequenced in a study of vaccination effects on CD4 cells after COVID-19. At the end of less than 12 days of culture, CD4+ T cells were isolated. Their antigens remain unidentified. Measured with immunoSEQ multiplex PCR; TCRdb has only the in-frame clones, and not every one. The data contain some 63,000 clones, approximately 78% of them singletons. The sequences come from CD4+ T cells from PBMCs cultured without peptide, collected before COVID-19 vaccination. These receptors originate from a human donor who had a prior SARS-CoV-2 infection.

The CDR3 spells CASSSLRKFNEAFF. CDR3 DNA sequence: TGTGCCAGCAGCTCCCTAAGGAAGTTCAATGAAGCTTTCTTT. This chain joins TRBV11-1 and TRBJ1-1; D ambiguous. The ends were cut back, 4 bases at V and 7 bases at J, with 16 bases in the middle. CDR3 length equals 14 residues. Per germline, CDR1 SGHAT and CDR2 FQDESV (reference sequence).

This chain connects TRBV19 to TRBJ1-2; 7 bases match TRBD1. With V trimmed by 7 bases and J by 5 bases, 10 bases remained unmatched. CDR3 length equals 14 residues. The germline gives CDR1 LNHDA, CDR2 SQIVND (reference sequence). The CDR3 sequence is CASIRDRETYGYTF. CDR3 in DNA: TGTGCCAGTATTCGCGACAGGGAAACTTATGGCTACACCTTC.

V is TRBV11-2 and J is TRBJ1-6, with D uncertain. V lost 0 bases and J lost 10, with 13 bases in between. The germline V gene encodes CDR1 SGHAT and CDR2 FQNNGV. The CDR3 length is 15 residues. This CDR3 reads CASSLEVRLESPLHF. DNA for the CDR3: TGTGCCAGCAGCTTAGAAGTCAGGTTGGAGTCACCCCTCCACTTT.

In DNA form, the CDR3 reads TGTGCCAGCAGTGCAGGTTGGGGTTCGGGACAGGGTGGCAATCAGCCCCAGCATTTT. The encoded protein is CASSAGWGSGQGGNQPQHF. The chain recombines TRBV6-1 with TRBJ1-5, with 9 bases identical to TRBD1. Germline loops: CDR1 MNHNS, CDR2 SASEGT. The CDR3 has 19 amino acids. Losses at the gene ends were 4 bases for V and 2 bases for J; bases not matched to a gene: 15.

The chain couples TRBV6-1 to TRBJ2-2; the D gene could be TRBD1 or TRBD2 (6 bases each). V was trimmed by 2 bases and J by 9 bases, leaving 13 bases between them. The CDR3 spans 14 residues. CDR1 and CDR2 from the germline V gene are MNHNS and SASEGT. CDR3 protein: CASSEFWGDRELFF. The CDR3 region has the DNA TGTGCCAGCAGTGAATTTTGGGGGGACAGGGAGCTGTTTTTT.

The chain uses TRBV19 and TRBJ2-1, with unresolved D. Trimming removed 3 bases at V and 4 bases at J, with 10 bases between. The CDR3 contains 14 residues. CDR1 is LNHDA, CDR2 SQIVND, per germline (reference sequence). The CDR3: CASSINSEYNEQFF. The CDR3 coding sequence is TGTGCCAGTAGTATCAACAGCGAGTACAATGAGCAGTTCTTC.

The CDR3 reads CASSSGLAGREDTQYF. The CDR3 region has the DNA TGTGCCAGCAGCTCGGGACTAGCGGGGCGGGAAGATACGCAGTATTTT. The gene calls are TRBV12-1 and TRBJ2-3; the listed D gene, TRBD2, was not tested against the DNA. TRBV12-1 is termed a pseudogene. This CDR3 comprises 16 residues.

V is TRBV7-2 and J is TRBJ1-3; D unclear. V shed 2 bases and J shed 4 bases, with 12 bases lying between them. Looked up from germline, CDR1 is SGHTA and CDR2 is FQGNSA. The CDR3 loop spans 15 amino acids. The CDR3 reads CASSLQPNSGNTIYF. In DNA, the CDR3 is TGTGCCAGCAGCTTACAGCCGAACTCCGGAAACACCATATATTTT.

This clone was seen only a few times. V usage is TRBV18 and J usage is TRBJ1-4, with D possibly matching TRBD1 (6 bases). The CDR3 contains 14 residues. V shed 5 bases and J shed 7 bases, with 14 bases lying between them. Germline V gene data show CDR1 as KGHSH and CDR2 as LQKENI. CDR3: CASSTTRGGEKLFF. CDR3 DNA: TGTGCCAGCTCAACCACCAGGGGAGGTGAAAAACTGTTTTTT.

The chain joins TRBV2 to TRBJ1-4, with TRBD1 as a possible D gene (6 bases). Deletions cut 9 bases from V and 8 bases from J, with 16 bases between. From germline, CDR1 is SNHLY and CDR2 FYNNEI. The CDR3 length is 13 residues. CDR3 protein: CARPQGTDEKLFF. The CDR3 DNA follows: TGTGCCAGACCCCAGGGGACCGACGAAAAACTGTTTTTT.

The chain couples TRBV5-1 to TRBJ2-1; D ambiguous. Trimming took off 0 bases at V and 9 bases at J, with 7 bases between the two ends. CDR3 length equals 12 residues. Germline V lookup: CDR1 SGHRS, CDR2 YFSETQ. The CDR3 DNA sequence: TGCGCCAGCAGCTTGGAAGGCGGTGAGCAGTTCTTC. Its translation is CASSLEGGEQFF.

The gene calls are TRBV5-1 and TRBJ2-3; D is uncertain. This CDR3 is 13 amino acids long. Germline V gives CDR1 SGHRS, CDR2 YFSETQ. Deletions cut 4 bases from V and 5 bases from J, with 11 bases between. The CDR3 sequence is CASSEVPGDTQYF. In DNA, the CDR3 is TGCGCCAGCAGCGAGGTTCCGGGAGATACGCAGTATTTT.

The sample holds a few counts of this clone. J is TRBJ1-1 and V is TRBV5-1; 7 nucleotides align to TRBD1. This CDR3 contains 14 residues. V was clipped by 4 bases and J by 2 bases; unmatched bases: 5. Germline loops: CDR1 SGHRS, CDR2 YFSETQ. As DNA, the CDR3 is TGCGCCAGCAGCCCCGGGACAGCTAACACTGAAGCTTTCTTT. Its protein is CASSPGTANTEAFF.

The chain joins TRBV10-3 to TRBJ2-7, with 8 positions matching TRBD2. The germline CDR1 and CDR2 sequences are ENHRY and SYGVKD. This CDR3 is 16 amino acids long. Trimming removed 4 bases from V and 2 bases from J; junction bases left unmatched: 10. The CDR3 sequence is CAISGSMREATYEQYF. The CDR3 region has the DNA TGTGCCATCAGTGGGTCGATGCGGGAGGCCACCTACGAGCAGTACTTC.

The chain employs TRBV15 and TRBJ1-2; no reliable D call. The CDR3 length is 15 residues. V was pared by 3 bases and J by 0 bases, with 11 bases between. Germline CDR1 LNHNV, CDR2 YYDKDF (reference sequence). CDR3 region: CATSRELGANYGYTF. The CDR3, as DNA: TGTGCCACCAGCAGGGAACTCGGGGCTAACTATGGCTACACCTTC.

The chain combines TRBV12-3 or TRBV12-4 with TRBJ1-3, with a weak D call TRBD1 (5 bases). The V gene lost 6 bases and the J gene lost 8 bases, with 11 bases spanning the gap. This CDR3 spans 12 amino acids. Written as DNA, the CDR3 is TGTGCCAGCAGCCGTCAGGGCTACACCATATATTTT. As protein: CASSRQGYTIYF.

The V call is TRBV7-2, the J call TRBJ2-7, with 7 bases that match TRBD2. V lost 3 bases to trimming and J lost 5 bases; unmatched junction nucleotides: 4. The CDR3 sequence is 13 residues long. Germline V gene data show CDR1 as SGHTA and CDR2 as FQGNSA. CDR3 DNA: TGTGCCAGCAGCTTTGCGGGGGTAAACGAGCAGTACTTC. The encoded protein is CASSFAGVNEQYF.

This clone appeared once. V usage is TRBV5-4 and J usage is TRBJ2-7, with a weak D call TRBD2 (6 bases). The germline CDR1 and CDR2 sequences are SGHNT and YYREEE (reference sequence). V lost 2 bases to trimming and J lost 3 bases, with 9 bases between them. This CDR3 has 13 amino acids. The CDR3 nucleotides are TGTGCCAGCAGCTTAGCGGGCCACTACGAGCAGTACTTC. Its protein product is CASSLAGHYEQYF.

J is TRBJ2-1 and V is TRBV7-6, with TRBD1 matching over 7 bases. Germline values: CDR1 SGHVS, CDR2 FNYEAQ. CDR3 length: 13 amino acids. V dropped 5 bases and J dropped 4; count of bases not matched to a gene: 2. CDR3 DNA: TGTGCCAGCAGCCGGGGACAGTACAATGAGCAGTTCTTC. This translates into CASSRGQYNEQFF.

This clone was detected once. The rearrangement uses TRBV6-2 or TRBV6-3 and TRBJ1-3; D is undetermined. Per the germline V gene, CDR1 is MNHEY and CDR2 is SVGEGT. With 6 bases removed from V and 8 bases from J, the gap between germline ends came to 20 bases. This CDR3 comprises 15 residues. CDR3 DNA: TGTGCCAGCAGCTTTCGACGCCTGGCCGACTACACCATATATTTT. Residues: CASSFRRLADYTIYF.